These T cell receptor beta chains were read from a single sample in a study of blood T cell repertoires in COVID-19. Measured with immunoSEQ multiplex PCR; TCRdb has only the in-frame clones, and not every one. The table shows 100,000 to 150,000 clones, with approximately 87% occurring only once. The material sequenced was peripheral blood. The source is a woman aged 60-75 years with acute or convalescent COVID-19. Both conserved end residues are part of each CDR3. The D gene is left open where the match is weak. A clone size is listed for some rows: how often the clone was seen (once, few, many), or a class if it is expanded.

CASSEGAGGGEAFF	TGTGCCAGCAGCGAGGGGGCCGGAGGGGGTGAAGCTTTCTTT	-	TRBJ1-1	TRBD1	TRBV9
CASSPLGAGETDTQYF	TGTGCCAGCAGCCCCCTGGGAGCGGGAGAAACAGATACGCAGTATTTT	-	TRBJ2-3	TRBD2	TRBV7-6
CASSLYIPAGAAPYEQYF	TGTGCCAGCAGCTTATATATCCCCGCGGGGGCGGCGCCCTACGAGCAGTACTTC	-	TRBJ2-7	-	TRBV7-2
CASSPPLDRVLGYTF	TGTGCCAGCAGTCCCCCCCTCGACAGGGTGCTTGGCTACACCTTC	-	TRBJ1-2	TRBD1	TRBV28
CASSELRAGPEAFF	TGTGCCAGCAGTGAATTACGGGCAGGGCCTGAAGCTTTCTTT	-	TRBJ1-1	-	TRBV25-1
CASSSRTSENEQFF	TGCGCCAGCAGCTCCAGGACTAGCGAGAATGAGCAGTTCTTC	-	TRBJ2-1	TRBD2	TRBV5-1
CASRRTGNPEQYF	TGTGCCAGCAGGCGGACAGGGAATCCCGAGCAGTACTTC	-	TRBJ2-7	TRBD1	TRBV2
CASSLDSGRAREQFF	TGCGCCAGCAGCTTGGATAGCGGGAGGGCCCGTGAGCAGTTCTTC	-	TRBJ2-1	TRBD2	TRBV5-1
CAVGPGTGLTNTGELFF	TGTGCCGTTGGACCCGGGACAGGGCTTACGAACACCGGGGAGCTGTTTTTT	-	TRBJ2-2	TRBD1	TRBV28
CASRGGKLGVRADTQYF	TGTGCCAGCAGAGGGGGAAAACTAGGGGTGCGGGCAGATACGCAGTATTTT	-	TRBJ2-3	-	TRBV7-9
CASSPTAWGTEAFF	TGTGCCAGCAGCCCGACAGCGTGGGGCACTGAAGCTTTCTTT	few	TRBJ1-1	-	TRBV3-1/TRBV3-2
CASSLAGRPNSPLHF	TGTGCCAGCAGTTTAGCAGGGAGGCCGAATTCACCCCTCCACTTT	-	TRBJ1-6	-	TRBV28
CASSPEGTEAFF	TGCGCCAGCAGCCCGGAGGGCACTGAAGCTTTCTTT	-	TRBJ1-1	-	TRBV5-1
CAWRSPVPRGNQPQHF	TGTGCCTGGAGAAGTCCGGTTCCAAGAGGCAATCAGCCCCAGCATTTT	few	TRBJ1-5	-	TRBV30
CASSVAPNQPQHF	TGTGCCAGCAGCGTAGCTCCGAATCAGCCCCAGCATTTT	-	TRBJ1-5	-	TRBV9
CAAETSSYNEQFF	TGTGCGGCGGAAACTAGCTCCTACAATGAGCAGTTCTTC	-	TRBJ2-1	-	TRBV30
CASNQGGTGWIKSSYEQYF	TGTGCCAGCAACCAGGGGGGGACAGGGTGGATTAAAAGCTCCTACGAGCAGTACTTC	-	TRBJ2-7	TRBD1	TRBV7-8
CASSFTGSFSYNEQFF	TGTGCCAGCAGCTTCACAGGCAGCTTCTCCTACAATGAGCAGTTCTTC	-	TRBJ2-1	-	TRBV11-1
CASSENSVTGELFF	TGTGCCAGCAGTGAAAATAGTGTTACCGGGGAGCTGTTTTTT	-	TRBJ2-2	-	TRBV2
CASSLETGGTEAFF	TGCGCCAGCAGCTTGGAGACAGGGGGCACTGAAGCTTTCTTT	-	TRBJ1-1	TRBD1	TRBV5-1
CASSMGLWDTQYF	TGTGCCAGTAGTATGGGCCTATGGGATACGCAGTATTTT	-	TRBJ2-3	-	TRBV19
CASSRDRATPNYGYTF	TGTGCCAGTAGTCGGGACAGGGCCACCCCTAACTATGGCTACACCTTC	-	TRBJ1-2	TRBD1	TRBV19
CASSPLGRGAPGYTF	TGTGCCAGCAGCCCCCTGGGGCGGGGGGCGCCGGGCTACACCTTC	-	TRBJ1-2	-	TRBV6-5
CASSAGYNQPQHF	TGTGCCAGCAGCGCCGGGTACAATCAGCCCCAGCATTTT	few	TRBJ1-5	-	TRBV2
CASSLAVSYGYTF	TGTGCCAGCAGCTTAGCTGTGAGCTATGGCTACACCTTC	-	TRBJ1-2	-	TRBV7-2
CASSVQGVSNQPQHF	TGTGCCAGCAGTGTTCAGGGCGTGAGCAATCAGCCCCAGCATTTT	-	TRBJ1-5	-	TRBV2
CASSIGQTLSYEQYF	TGTGCCAGCAGTATTGGACAGACCTTATCCTACGAGCAGTACTTC	-	TRBJ2-7	-	TRBV6-5
CASRENRDTEAFF	TGTGCCAGCAGAGAGAACAGGGATACTGAAGCTTTCTTT	-	TRBJ1-1	-	TRBV2
CASSRGTSGTSYNEQFF	TGCGCCAGCAGCCGAGGGACTAGCGGGACTTCCTACAATGAGCAGTTCTTC	once	TRBJ2-1	TRBD2	TRBV5-1
CASWGGDTGELFF	TGTGCCAGTTGGGGGGGCGACACCGGGGAGCTGTTTTTT	-	TRBJ2-2	-	TRBV19
CASSTYGGYTF	TGTGCCAGCAGCACCTACGGTGGCTACACCTTC	-	TRBJ1-2	-	TRBV3-1/TRBV3-2
CASSLTPKSSGNTIYF	TGTGCCAGCAGCCTCACCCCAAAGAGCTCTGGAAACACCATATATTTT	-	TRBJ1-3	-	TRBV7-8
CASSPTYQAVNEQFF	TGTGCCAGCAGCCCCACTTACCAGGCCGTTAATGAGCAGTTCTTC	-	TRBJ2-1	-	TRBV3-1/TRBV3-2
CASSSEGISSYNEQFF	TGTGCCAGCAGCTCGGAGGGAATAAGCTCCTACAATGAGCAGTTCTTC	-	TRBJ2-1	-	TRBV5-4
CATTSGRARTDTQYF	TGTGCCACGACTAGCGGGAGGGCCAGGACAGATACGCAGTATTTT	-	TRBJ2-3	TRBD2	TRBV19
CASSLADSSYGYTF	TGCGCCAGCAGCTTGGCCGACAGTAGCTATGGCTACACCTTC	-	TRBJ1-2	-	TRBV5-1
CASSHLLAGGPGTGELFF	TGCGCCAGCAGCCACCTACTAGCGGGAGGGCCGGGAACCGGGGAGCTGTTTTTT	-	TRBJ2-2	TRBD2	TRBV4-1
CASSLWGQSTDTQYF	TGTGCCAGCAGCTTATGGGGCCAAAGCACAGATACGCAGTATTTT	-	TRBJ2-3	-	TRBV7-8
CSVGRTGRTEAFF	TGCAGCGTTGGTCGGACAGGGCGAACTGAAGCTTTCTTT	few	TRBJ1-1	TRBD1	TRBV29-1
CAITFSRDRGSDTQYF	TGTGCCATCACGTTCTCACGGGACAGGGGCTCAGATACGCAGTATTTT	-	TRBJ2-3	TRBD1	TRBV10-3
CASSKSSQGLLNTGELFF	TGTGCCAGCTCAAAATCATCTCAGGGACTTCTAAACACCGGGGAGCTGTTTTTT	-	TRBJ2-2	-	TRBV18
CASSPTGPLQPQHF	TGTGCCAGCAGTCCCACAGGGCCATTGCAGCCCCAGCATTTT	once	TRBJ1-5	-	TRBV6-5
CASSQGQQNTEAFF	TGTGCCAGCAGCCAGGGACAGCAGAACACTGAAGCTTTCTTT	-	TRBJ1-1	TRBD1	TRBV3-1/TRBV3-2
CASSLRQGGGWGNEQFF	TGTGCCAGCAGTTTACGCCAGGGCGGGGGATGGGGCAATGAGCAGTTCTTC	-	TRBJ2-1	TRBD2	TRBV27
CASSRMTGLNEKLFF	TGTGCCAGCAGTCGGATGACAGGGCTAAATGAAAAACTGTTTTTT	-	TRBJ1-4	TRBD1	TRBV2
CASSTDRGKANYGYTF	TGTGCCAGCAGCACGGACAGGGGGAAAGCTAACTATGGCTACACCTTC	-	TRBJ1-2	TRBD1	TRBV7-9
CASSPDGTGGEKLFF	TGTGCCAGCTCACCAGACGGGACAGGGGGCGAAAAACTGTTTTTT	-	TRBJ1-4	TRBD1	TRBV18
CASSRGALAGRETQYF	TGTGCCAGCAGCCGCGGGGCACTAGCGGGGAGGGAGACCCAGTACTTC	-	TRBJ2-5	TRBD2	TRBV9
CASSQVAVTERKQFF	TGTGCCAGCAGCCAAGTAGCGGTTACGGAGAGGAAGCAGTTCTTC	-	TRBJ2-1	-	TRBV3-1/TRBV3-2
CASSDPAGWTTNEKLFF	TGTGCCAGCAGTGATCCGGCAGGGTGGACAACTAATGAAAAACTGTTTTTT	-	TRBJ1-4	-	TRBV6-1
CASSEAAGEQYF	TGCGCCAGCAGTGAAGCGGCAGGCGAGCAGTACTTC	-	TRBJ2-7	-	TRBV10-2
CASSEGLVSTDTQYF	TGTGCCAGCAGTGAGGGACTAGTTTCTACAGATACGCAGTATTTT	-	TRBJ2-3	TRBD2	TRBV2
CASSRTSGITDTQYF	TGCGCCAGCAGTCGGACTAGCGGGATCACAGATACGCAGTATTTT	-	TRBJ2-3	TRBD2	TRBV23-1
CASSYNSGRAPASSYNEQFF	TGTGCCAGCAGTTATAACAGCGGGAGGGCCCCTGCAAGCTCCTACAATGAGCAGTTCTTC	-	TRBJ2-1	TRBD2	TRBV6-2/TRBV6-3
CASSETDTQYF	TGCGCCAGCAGCGAGACAGATACGCAGTATTTT	-	TRBJ2-3	-	TRBV5-1